This T cell receptor (beta chain) was captured by sequencing in a study of blood T cell repertoires in COVID-19. Study details: Researchers got acute and convalescent COVID-19 samples from the United States, Italy and Spain. PBMCs, B-cell-depleted T cells, or T cells were the source of the cDNA or gDNA that made up the material.

As regards this clone: The same CDR3 also results from other DNA sequences found in this sample.

Only in-frame clones appear in the TCRdb table, and some are missing; sequencing was by immunoSEQ multiplex PCR. This table holds some 350,000 clones, 83% found once. V dropped 4 bases and J dropped 2 bases, with 12 bases sitting between them. The CDR3 extends over 14 amino acids. Germline lookup yields CDR1 SGHRS and CDR2 YFSETQ. This receptor was identified in a man in his thirties or forties with active or convalescent COVID-19. Sample: peripheral blood. The chain couples TRBV5-1 to TRBJ1-1; the D gene is possibly TRBD1 (6 bases). CDR3 nucleotides: TGCGCCAGCAGCCTCCAGACAGGAAACACTGAAGCTTTCTTT. The encoded protein is CASSLQTGNTEAFF.